Detailed here is one T cell receptor beta chain. CDR3 length: 13 amino acids. This sample stems from a study of T-cell reconstitution after alpha-beta-depleted transplantation in children. A library of TCRbeta sequences, prepared with unique molecular identifiers, was generated. In TCRdb, the PCR reads were re-called with MiXCR into one record per CDR3 protein. The repertoire consists of around 400,000 distinct CDR3 sequences, with roughly 22% occurring once and the leading ten covering around 4%. The chain joins TRBV21-1 to TRBJ2-3. TRBV21-1 is noted as a pseudogene. Here the sequenced sample was PBMCs from the stem cell graft donor, taken from the stem cell graft. The origin of this receptor is a human donor who donated a stem cell graft to a child with acute myeloid leukemia. CDR3 sequence: CASSKLATDTQYF. In DNA, the CDR3 is TGTGCCAGCAGCAAGCTGGCCACAGATACGCAGTATTTT.